Below are 15 T cell receptor beta chains sequenced from a single sample in a study of post-analysis software for immune sequencing data. Study-wide points: Included in a set of about 5 TRBV segments more frequent in patients than controls were TRBV5-6, TRBV5-1 and TRBV20-1.

Unique molecular identifiers had been added to the TCR beta cDNA libraries. TCRdb itself ran the PCR reads through MiXCR, one entry per CDR3 protein. Of 650,000 to 850,000 distinct CDR3 sequences in the sample, 40% to 55% were seen once. No antigen has been assigned to these receptors. Specimen: blood. The receptors were gathered from a girl under 18 with multiple sclerosis.

The chain is built from TRBV7-9 and TRBJ2-1, with TRBD2 matching over 9 bases. J gave up 6 bases and V 0 bases, and 9 bases lay outside the gene matches. Germline V gene data show CDR1 as SEHNR and CDR2 as FQNEAQ (reference sequence). There are 17 residues in the CDR3. Here the CDR3 reads CASSLARLAGQGNEQFF. CDR3 DNA: TGTGCCAGCAGCTTAGCGAGGCTAGCGGGACAAGGCAATGAGCAGTTCTTC.

The chain joins TRBV25-1 to TRBJ2-7; 7 bases fit TRBD1. The CDR3 loop spans 15 amino acids. V was clipped by 1 base and J by 5 bases; unmatched bases: 8. Germline V gene sequence: CDR1 MGHDK, CDR2 SYGVNS. The CDR3 sequence: CASSESRQGTDEQYF. The CDR3 nucleotides read TGTGCCAGCAGTGAATCTCGACAGGGTACGGACGAGCAGTACTTC.

This sequence joins TRBV12-3 or TRBV12-4 and TRBJ2-3; possible D gene TRBD1, 6 bases. Trimming shortened V by 6 bases and J by 4 bases, and 17 bases separated the two germline ends. CDR3 size: 15 residues. The DNA of the CDR3 is TGTGCCAGCAGCTGGGGACATGGCGGTCCAGATACGCAGTATTTT. Its protein is CASSWGHGGPDTQYF.

As to this clonotype: The junction differs from germline at one of its ends, possibly a read error. The genes are TRBV20-1 and TRBJ2-7; TRBD1 or TRBD2 may be the D gene (5 bases each). The CDR3 loop spans 14 amino acids. The germline V gene has CDR1 DFQATT and CDR2 SNEGSKA (reference sequence). The DNA of the CDR3 is TGCAGTGCGAGAGGGGCGATGGGCTCCTACGAGCAGTACTTC. As protein: CSARGAMGSYEQYF.

V gene TRBV5-1 combines with J gene TRBJ2-2; tentatively, D is TRBD2 (5 bases). There are 15 residues in the CDR3. CDR1 is SGHRS, CDR2 YFSETQ, per germline. Trimming took 0 bases from V and 3 from J, leaving 9 bases between them. CDR3 in amino acids: CASSLESGYTGELFF. The CDR3 DNA reads TGCGCCAGCAGCTTGGAATCGGGGTACACCGGGGAGCTGTTTTTT.

This clonotype was seen repeatedly, ten times or more. The chain combines TRBV20-1 with TRBJ2-3, with 10 nucleotides matching TRBD2. V lost 3 bases to trimming and J lost 2 bases; unmatched junction nucleotides: 11. The CDR3 totals 17 residues. Germline assignment: CDR1 DFQATT and CDR2 SNEGSKA (reference sequence). CDR3 amino acids: CSASPAGGPIFTDTQYF. The CDR3, as DNA: TGCAGTGCTAGCCCAGCGGGAGGGCCGATCTTCACAGATACGCAGTATTTT.

The DNA of the CDR3 is TGTGCCAGCAGCTTACGCAGGGAGCAAAACACTGAAGCTTTCTTT. Translation: CASSLRREQNTEAFF. The chain carries TRBV7-9 and TRBJ1-1, with D tentatively TRBD1 (5 bases). V was clipped by 2 bases and J by 2 bases, with 12 bases between them. The CDR3 has 15 residues. Germline V lookup: CDR1 SEHNR, CDR2 FQNEAQ (reference sequence).

This chain uses TRBV4-1 with TRBJ1-1; D remains ambiguous. Germline V gives CDR1 MGHRA, CDR2 YSYEKL. V shed 0 bases and J shed 7 bases, with 18 bases lying between them. CDR3 length equals 16 residues. CDR3 protein: CASSQDLSGATYEAFF. The CDR3 DNA is TGCGCCAGCAGCCAAGATCTTTCGGGAGCTACCTATGAAGCTTTCTTT.

This clonotype was detected a few times. V is TRBV15 and J is TRBJ2-3; maybe TRBD1 (6 bases). Germline CDR1 and CDR2: LNHNV and YYDKDF (reference sequence). The length of the CDR3 is 16 residues. V lost 0 bases, J lost 4 bases, and 14 bases lay in between. The CDR3 reads CATSREPGAHADTQYF. CDR3 coding DNA: TGTGCCACCAGCAGAGAGCCAGGGGCGCACGCAGATACGCAGTATTTT.

The V gene is TRBV3-1, the J gene TRBJ2-1, with unresolved D. CDR3 length: 14 residues. Germline values: CDR1 LGHDT, CDR2 YNNKEL (reference sequence). Trimming shortened V by 4 bases and J by 0 bases, and 7 bases separated the two germline ends. The chain's CDR3 is CASSPISSYNEQFF. CDR3 coding DNA: TGTGCCAGCAGCCCAATAAGCTCCTACAATGAGCAGTTCTTC.

This clonotype was seen once. This chain joins TRBV20-1 and TRBJ2-7, with D possibly being TRBD1 (6 bases). The V gene lost 6 bases and the J gene lost 2 bases, with 17 bases spanning the gap. The CDR3 has 14 residues. CDR1 is DFQATT and CDR2 is SNEGSKA in the germline V gene (reference sequence). The CDR3, as DNA: TGCAGTGCGAACACCCGGGACATAGCCTACGAGCAGTACTTC. Its translation is CSANTRDIAYEQYF.

Only a few counts were recorded for this clonotype. The chain joins TRBV7-3 to TRBJ2-1; TRBD2 might be the D (5 bases). The CDR3 has 13 residues. Per the germline V gene, CDR1 is SGHTA and CDR2 is FQGTGA. V was clipped by 0 bases and J by 13 bases, with 13 bases between them. The CDR3 sequence is CASSLTSLAPQFF. The CDR3 bases are TGTGCCAGCAGCTTAACGTCCCTAGCCCCCCAGTTCTTC.

This chain links TRBV15 with TRBJ2-7; TRBD1 is a possible D gene (7 bases). With 1 base removed from V and 7 bases from J, the gap between germline ends came to 26 bases. The CDR3 loop spans 18 amino acids. From germline, CDR1 is LNHNV and CDR2 YYDKDF (reference sequence). The CDR3 DNA is TGTGCCACCAGCAGAGGGGTTGGAGGGGGCTCAACCTACAATGAGCAGTACTTC. Amino acids: CATSRGVGGGSTYNEQYF.

The chain uses TRBV19 and TRBJ1-1; D call uncertain. Germline V gene data show CDR1 as LNHDA and CDR2 as SQIVND (reference sequence). This CDR3 has 15 residues. Trimming left V 7 bases short and J 3 bases short, with 18 bases between. The CDR3 coding sequence is TGTGCCAGTAAAGCTTCAGGCAGCTATGACACTGAAGCTTTCTTT. Translation gives CASKASGSYDTEAFF.

The chain employs TRBV30 and TRBJ2-7; 12 bases align to TRBD2. The J call may be mistaken, given a closer DNA end match to TRBJ2-5. Germline loops: CDR1 GTSNPN, CDR2 SVGIG (reference sequence). This CDR3 is built from 12 residues. The CDR3 nucleotides are TGTGCCTGGAGGACTAGCGGGAGGACCCAGTACTTC. Translating it yields CAWRTSGRTQYF.